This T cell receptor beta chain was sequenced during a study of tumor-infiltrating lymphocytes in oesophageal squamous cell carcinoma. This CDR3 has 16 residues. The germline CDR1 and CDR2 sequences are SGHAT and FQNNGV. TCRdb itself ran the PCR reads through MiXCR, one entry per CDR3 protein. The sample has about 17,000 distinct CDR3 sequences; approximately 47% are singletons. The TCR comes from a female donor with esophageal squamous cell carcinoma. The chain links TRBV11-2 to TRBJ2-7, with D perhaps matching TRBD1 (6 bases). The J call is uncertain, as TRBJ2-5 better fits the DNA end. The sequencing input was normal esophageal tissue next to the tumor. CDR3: CASSPGGSYLQETQYF. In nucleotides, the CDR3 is TGTGCCAGCAGCCCTGGGGGCAGCTACCTCCAAGAGACCCAGTACTTC.